This entry is about one T cell receptor beta chain. This clonotype was seen a handful of times. No antigen is known for it. Per-base qualities were not stored, and no clone one base away is much larger. The CDR3 measures 13 amino acids from cysteine to phenylalanine. Just CDR3 DNA is preserved here, 39 bases in frame from base 1. For CDR1 and CDR2, the germline V gene lists SQVTM and ANQGSEA. V loses 1 base of germline sequence and J loses 6 bases, and the interval between the two ends is 11 bases. Library method: RACE. Sequenced using a NextSeq 500. Library preparation attached unique molecular identifiers to individual cDNA molecules for quantitative, reproducible TCR counting. Both TCR alpha and TCR beta chains were sequenced from each blood RNA sample. As for how the authors treated the data: The median number of TCRs per sample was roughly 100,000, ranging from about 20,000 to 750,000. The Decombinator software suite was used to annotate the V, J and CDR3 of the TCR reads. To make PS versus PT1 abundance plots, every sample was subsampled to the same number of TCRs (28,000). Expanded TCRs were defined as absent before sensitization and observed at least eight times at the 2-week time point. In TCRdb, the public reads were trimmed at Q25 with fastp and aligned with MiXCR, with productive beta chains retained. Identical CDR3 protein sequences are pooled into one entry, listed with their most common genes and DNA. TCRdb's processing, not the authors', yielded these V and J calls. This sample is represented by more than 110,000 distinct CDR3 sequences; approximately 10% of them were singletons. In total, the top ten clones hold about 1.4% of the sample.

This specimen comes from a study of human T cells and chemical hapten exposure (dated by TCRdb to about 2021). As for the study more broadly: For sensitization, 2% DPC in acetone was applied to an approximately 2 cm by approximately 2 cm area of upper inner arm skin. The study tracked peripheral blood TCR repertoire changes in vivo during primary and secondary sensitization to the hapten diphenylcyclopropenone (DPC) in alopecia patients. The patient cohort, mostly female, included alopecia areata with under or over 50% scalp involvement, alopecia totalis and alopecia universalis. Throughout the roughly 24-week study period, patients were also given weekly therapeutic DPC doses on the scalp. Patient blood was sampled pre-sensitization (week 0) and at 2, 6 and about 24 weeks after DPC sensitization. Libraries were pooled for sequencing, and variation in per-sample TCR yields was attributed mainly to small differences in library volumes within the pool. Patch testing was done on the upper back using Finn chambers containing 0.01% DPC, and results were scored after 6 days according to International Contact Dermatitis Research Group standards. Approximately 28 alopecia patients gave blood for TCR sequencing at one to four time points (pre-sensitization, 2, 6 and 24 weeks). Broader findings and caveats from the paper: Repeated subsampling changed both the strength of the expansion versus patch-test correlation and the threshold at which that correlation became significant. The number of TCRs above 1 in 1000 frequency did not change with DPC sensitization; there was no evidence of global repertoire structure alterations. Compared with pre-sensitization or healthy control sets, expanded TCRs formed significantly more large CDR3 similarity clusters, which is consistent with antigen-driven responses. Because all patients had alopecia, a presumed autoimmune disease, the immune response of the patients might differ from that of healthy individuals. Patch test score was positively correlated with the number of PT1 expanded TCRs, with significance at thresholds 8, 16 and 32 but not at 4.

According to the study, the label for this sample's time point signals: patch test 2, 6 weeks after DPC sensitization. The sample's treatment or condition label, in plain terms: therapeutic diphenylcyclopropenone sensitization with weekly scalp DPC. Blood at each patch-test visit was drawn before the patch test was applied. Eligible patients were aged 18 to 70, diagnosed with alopecia, deemed suitable for DPC therapy, and excluded if pregnant. Total RNA was extracted from unfractionated whole blood collected in Tempus Blood RNA tubes. This TCR came from a woman aged 50 to 65 with alopecia areata. Some clones in this sample may be carry-over from other donors' samples. Sequences were derived from whole blood, sampled in connection with sensitization to the hapten diphenylcyclopropenone (DPC). The sequence joins TRBV29-1 to TRBJ2-3; the D element could tentatively be TRBD1 or TRBD2, as 5 bases agree for each. Read as DNA, the sequence is TGCAGCGTTGAAGGGGGGTTGAGGGATACGCAGTATTTT. This gives the protein CSVEGGLRDTQYF.